Each of the 2 T cell receptor beta chains below was sequenced from the same sample in a study of identical twins. TCRdb used MiXCR to reprocess the 5' RACE reads, holding one entry per CDR3 protein. The sample contains 1,800,000 or so distinct CDR3 sequences, around a third of which appear only once. Sequencing was done on a sample of cord blood. The receptor source for this set is a newborn girl in good health.

This clonotype has a count of ten or more. The chain is built from TRBV29-1 and TRBJ2-7, with TRBD1 matching 9 bases. Germline CDR1 SQVTM, CDR2 ANQGSEA. The V segment lost 2 bases and the J segment 2 bases; nucleotides outside the gene matches: 1. This CDR3 has 13 amino acids. As DNA, the CDR3 is TGCAGCGTTGAAACAGGGGGCACCTACGAGCAGTACTTC. Its protein product is CSVETGGTYEQYF.

This clonotype was seen a handful of times. J is TRBJ2-7 and V is TRBV7-2; 9 bases line up with TRBD2. Germline values: CDR1 SGHTA, CDR2 FQGNSA. The V segment lost 3 bases and the J segment 0 bases; nucleotides outside the gene matches: 6. The CDR3 runs to 16 residues. The CDR3 protein is CASSFIPSGVSYEQYF. DNA of the CDR3: TGTGCCAGCAGCTTCATCCCTAGCGGGGTCTCCTACGAGCAGTACTTC.